One and the same sample provided the 15 T cell receptor beta chains below, sequenced in a study of T cells in Graves' hyperthyroidism and ophthalmopathy. Template material for amplifying TCR beta CDR3 regions consisted of RNA transcripts. First-round RT-PCR targeting the TCR CDR3 was performed with the HTBI primer set. TCRdb reanalysed the multiplex PCR reads using MiXCR and keeps one entry per CDR3 protein. The sample lists about 480,000 distinct CDR3 sequences, around 14% seen once, with roughly 17% in the top ten. Sequenced: blood. The receptor set was obtained from a woman aged 18-29 years with Graves' hyperthyroidism.

This clonotype has ten or more counts. This chain links TRBV30 with TRBJ1-5, with 11 nucleotides matching TRBD1. Germline-derived CDR1 and CDR2 are GTSNPN and SVGIG (reference sequence). After removal of 2 bases from V and 5 bases from J, the junction contained 2 bases not matched to a gene. The CDR3 is 14 amino acids. Written as DNA, the CDR3 is TGTGCCTGGAGTCGGGGACAGGGGGATCAGCCCCAGCATTTT. This gives the protein CAWSRGQGDQPQHF. Complete variable domain (other parts from reference TRBV30 and TRBJ1-5): SQTIHQWPATLVQPVGSPLSLECTVEGTSNPNLYWYRQAAGRGLQLLFYSVGIGQISSEVPQNLSASRPQDRQFILSSKKLLLSDSGFYLCAWSRGQGDQPQHFGDGTRLSIL.

This clonotype was recorded many times. The chain links TRBV12-3 or TRBV12-4 to TRBJ2-2; no reliable D call. The CDR3 loop spans 16 amino acids. Trimming left V 4 bases short and J 6 bases short, with 18 bases between. The chain's CDR3 is CASSSDISPTPGELFF. The DNA of the CDR3 is TGTGCCAGCAGTTCCGATATTTCCCCAACTCCCGGGGAGCTGTTTTTT.

This clonotype turned up a few times. The V and J genes are TRBV27 and TRBJ2-6, with TRBD1 identical over 7 bases. The germline CDR1 and CDR2 sequences are MNHEY and SMNVEV (reference sequence). The CDR3 runs 18 residues. V lost 4 bases to trimming and J lost 3 bases; unmatched junction nucleotides: 12. The CDR3 sequence is CASSSHQGESFGANVLTF. The CDR3 nucleotides read TGTGCCAGCAGTTCGCACCAGGGGGAATCTTTTGGGGCCAACGTCCTGACTTTC.

This clonotype was counted at least ten times. The CDR3 spells CASSFQGAESRSEQYF. The DNA of the CDR3 is TGTGCCAGCAGTTTTCAGGGGGCCGAATCGCGGTCCGAGCAGTACTTC. The J gene is TRBJ2-7, the V gene TRBV12-3 or TRBV12-4, with 8 bases aligning to TRBD1. V shed 3 bases and J 6 bases; nucleotides not matched to a gene: 13. The CDR3 is made up of 16 amino acids.

A few counts support this clonotype. CDR3: CASTGDGLANYGYTF. As DNA, the CDR3 is TGTGCCAGCACGGGGGACGGATTAGCTAACTATGGCTACACCTTC. This chain joins TRBV25-1 and TRBJ1-2; a weak D match, TRBD1 (5 bases). V lost 7 bases and J 0 bases, leaving 15 bases between the germline ends. Looked up from germline, CDR1 is MGHDK and CDR2 is SYGVNS. The CDR3 runs 15 residues.

The table lists this clonotype with a few counts. The V gene is TRBV20-1, the J gene TRBJ2-3; possible D gene TRBD1, 6 bases. The V end lost 3 bases, the J end lost 6 bases, and 19 bases lay between the germline ends. This CDR3 is 15 amino acids long. The germline CDR1 and CDR2 sequences are DFQATT and SNEGSKA (reference sequence). The CDR3 reads CSASRGSVGSDTQYF. The CDR3 DNA is TGCAGTGCTAGTAGGGGGTCGGTGGGATCGGATACGCAGTATTTT.

This clonotype was seen a few times. The chain has TRBV5-1 and TRBJ1-2; TRBD1 agrees at 7 bases. This CDR3 spans 13 amino acids. Germline loops: CDR1 SGHRS, CDR2 YFSETQ. With V trimmed by 6 bases and J by 3 bases, 5 bases remained unmatched. In DNA form, the CDR3 reads TGCGCCAGCACCCCACAGGGGTACTATGGCTACACCTTC. This codes for CASTPQGYYGYTF.

This clonotype was seen many times. The V call is TRBV11-2, the J call TRBJ2-2, with TRBD2 identical over 14 bases. CDR1 is SGHAT, CDR2 FQNNGV, per germline. The CDR3 sequence is 17 residues long. V trimming: 5 bases; J trimming: 0 bases; junction bases outside the gene matches: 2. Here the CDR3 DNA reads TGTGCCAGCAGCCGGGGACTAGCGGGAGCGAACACCGGGGAGCTGTTTTTT. Translated, it gives CASSRGLAGANTGELFF.

This chain uses TRBV27 with TRBJ1-6; D is ambiguous. The CDR3 consists of 15 residues. Germline V lookup: CDR1 MNHEY, CDR2 SMNVEV (reference sequence). V lost 5 bases and J lost 6, with 14 bases in between. The CDR3 spells CASSHEGRANSPLHF. CDR3 DNA sequence: TGTGCCAGCAGTCACGAAGGGCGGGCTAATTCACCCCTCCACTTT.

To note about this clonotype: Relative to the germline gene, one junction end is altered; a read error may explain this. V usage is TRBV5-1 and J usage is TRBJ1-1, with TRBD1 identical over 8 bases. The CDR3 runs 15 residues. Germline CDR1 is SGHRS and CDR2 is YFSETQ. The CDR3 DNA reads TGCGCCAGCAGCCCGTACAGGGGGTCGGGCACTGAAACTTTCTTT. Translated: CASSPYRGSGTETFF.

This clonotype has ten or more counts. The V gene is TRBV5-1, the J gene TRBJ2-2, with 7 bases that match TRBD1. V lost 3 bases to trimming and J lost 0 bases; unmatched junction nucleotides: 8. The CDR3 consists of 17 residues. Germline V gives CDR1 SGHRS, CDR2 YFSETQ. DNA of the CDR3: TGCGCCAGCAGCTGGAAGGACAGGCAAGCGAACACCGGGGAGCTGTTTTTT. It is translated as CASSWKDRQANTGELFF.

This clonotype was found many times. V is TRBV7-6 and J is TRBJ2-7; D might be TRBD2 (5 bases). V dropped 2 bases and J dropped 6 bases, with 17 bases sitting between them. The CDR3 runs to 15 residues. The germline V gene has CDR1 SGHVS and CDR2 FNYEAQ. CDR3 region: CASSLFRDPSSEQYF. The CDR3 DNA follows: TGTGCCAGCAGCTTATTCCGGGATCCCTCTAGCGAGCAGTACTTC.

The CDR3 loop is CSGGGLAGVSGELFF. CDR3 DNA sequence: TGCAGCGGGGGGGGACTAGCGGGAGTTTCCGGGGAGCTGTTTTTT. The rearrangement joins TRBV29-1 to TRBJ2-2, with 14 bases fitting TRBD2. This CDR3 comprises 15 residues. V lost 7 bases and J lost 6; bases outside the gene matches: 7. CDR1 and CDR2 (germline): SQVTM, ANQGSEA.

This clonotype has more than one count but fewer than ten. CDR3 region: CASRNTVEKNIQYF. In DNA, the CDR3 is TGTGCCAGTAGGAACACGGTTGAGAAAAACATTCAGTACTTC. The rearrangement uses TRBV19 and TRBJ2-4; D is ambiguous. V was pared by 6 bases and J by 4 bases, with 13 bases between. The CDR3 length is 14 residues. Germline V CDR1 and CDR2: LNHDA, SQIVND (reference sequence).

This clonotype turned up a few times. The chain has TRBV29-1 and TRBJ1-2; TRBD1 matches at 9 bases. Germline V lookup: CDR1 SQVTM, CDR2 ANQGSEA. The CDR3 consists of 16 residues. J gave up 4 bases and V 2 bases, and 11 bases lay outside the gene matches. CDR3 sequence: CSVEYLGQGFTYGYTF. The CDR3 DNA reads as TGCAGCGTTGAATATTTGGGACAGGGCTTTACCTATGGCTACACCTTC.